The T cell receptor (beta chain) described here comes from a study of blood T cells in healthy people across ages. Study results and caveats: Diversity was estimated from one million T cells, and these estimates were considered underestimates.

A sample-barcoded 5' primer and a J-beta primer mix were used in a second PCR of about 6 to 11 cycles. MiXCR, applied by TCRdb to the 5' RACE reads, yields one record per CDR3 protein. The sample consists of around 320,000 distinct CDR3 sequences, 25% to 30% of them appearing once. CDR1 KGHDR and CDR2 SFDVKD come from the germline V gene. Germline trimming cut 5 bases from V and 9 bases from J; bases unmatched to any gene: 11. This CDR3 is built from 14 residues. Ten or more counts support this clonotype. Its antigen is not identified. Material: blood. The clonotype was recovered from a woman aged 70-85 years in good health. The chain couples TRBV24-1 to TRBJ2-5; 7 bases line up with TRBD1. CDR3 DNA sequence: TGTGCCACCAGTGCCGGGACAGACGAGTTGGCCCAGTACTTC. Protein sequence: CATSAGTDELAQYF.